The following is a TCR beta chain sequence with its context. CDR3 length: 15 amino acids. The germline gives CDR1 SGHRS, CDR2 YFSETQ. Donors each contributed one blood sample measuring 2 to 2.5 ml. The sample belongs to a study of monozygotic twins with inflammatory bowel disease. Each sample had eight separate cDNA synthesis reactions. Both the TCRalpha cDNA and the TCRbeta cDNA were taken through two nested PCRs, lasting about 17 and 10 cycles. TCRdb re-analyzed the 5' RACE reads; it lists each CDR3 protein once, without DNA. In total, the table holds 300,000 to 400,000 distinct CDR3 sequences. What was sequenced was blood. The chain recombines TRBV5-1 with TRBJ1-6; TCRdb gives TRBD1 as the D gene, but with no DNA this cannot be confirmed. The TCR sequence derives from a human donor with ulcerative colitis or Crohn's disease, or a healthy co-twin of an affected twin (not recorded which). The CDR3 here is CASSLETGGNSPLHF.